Following are 13 T cell receptor beta chains from one sample sequenced in a study of T cell responses to AZD1222 COVID-19 vaccine. Sequencing used immunoSEQ multiplex PCR; TCRdb keeps in-frame clones, though not all of them. The repertoire consists of 170,000 or so clones, with over 75% occurring once and the leading ten covering approximately 1.5%. The sample here was peripheral blood, taken on day 0 of AZD1222 vaccination. The source of these receptors is an adult in good health.

V and J are TRBV4-1 and TRBJ1-1; no definite D call. The length of the CDR3 is 16 residues. V lost 4 bases, J lost 1 base, and 16 bases lay in between. Germline V gene sequence: CDR1 MGHRA, CDR2 YSYEKL. CDR3 sequence (DNA): TGCGCCAGCAGCCTCGGAGCCGGGCGGAGGAACACTGAAGCTTTCTTT. Translating gives CASSLGAGRRNTEAFF.

In regard to this clone: The sample holds other DNA sequences that translate to the same CDR3. The chain combines TRBV5-1 with TRBJ1-1, with unresolved D. Germline V gives CDR1 SGHRS, CDR2 YFSETQ. Trimming took 0 bases from V and 0 from J, leaving 3 bases between them. The CDR3 is made up of 13 amino acids. This CDR3 reads CASSLGMNTEAFF. The CDR3 bases are TGCGCCAGCAGCTTGGGTATGAACACTGAAGCTTTCTTT.

V usage is TRBV11-3 and J usage is TRBJ1-3, with 8 bases lining up with TRBD1. The CDR3 spans 17 residues. CDR1 and CDR2 (germline): SGHNT, YENEEA. The ends lost 5 bases at V and 1 base at J; junction bases unmatched: 10. The CDR3 DNA sequence: TGTGCCAGCAGCCGCCGGGACAGGTCGGGATCTGGAAACACCATATATTTT. It encodes CASSRRDRSGSGNTIYF.

The V and J genes are TRBV7-9 and TRBJ1-3; D ambiguous. CDR3 length: 15 residues. Germline CDR1 reads SEHNR; CDR2 reads FQNEAQ (reference sequence). The germline V and J ends were trimmed by 1 base and 0 bases, with 7 bases remaining between them. The CDR3 coding sequence is TGTGCCAGCAGCTTAGGGGATAGCTCTGGAAACACCATATATTTT. Encoded protein: CASSLGDSSGNTIYF.

The chain employs TRBV18 and TRBJ2-7; D is unclear. Germline CDR1 and CDR2: KGHSH and LQKENI. Trimming removed 1 base at V and 0 bases at J, with 13 bases between. The CDR3 sequence is 16 residues long. The DNA for the CDR3 is TGTGCCAGCTCACCACTGGCAGCCGTCAGCTCCTACGAGCAGTACTTC. It specifies CASSPLAAVSSYEQYF.

CDR3 residues: CASRRTDLYGYTF. The CDR3 coding sequence is TGTGCCAGCAGACGGACAGACCTCTATGGCTACACCTTC. The gene calls are TRBV28 and TRBJ1-2; possible D gene TRBD1, 6 bases. V was trimmed by 6 bases and J by 4 bases, leaving 12 bases between them. The CDR3 sequence is 13 residues long. The germline CDR1 and CDR2 sequences are MDHEN and SYDVKM.

The CDR3 DNA reads as TGCGCCAGCAGTCCAGACATTTACTATGGCTACACCTTC. It specifies CASSPDIYYGYTF. The chain carries TRBV10-1 and TRBJ1-2; no clear D. This CDR3 is 13 amino acids long. V shed 5 bases and J shed 3 bases, with 10 bases lying between them. CDR1 is WNHNN and CDR2 is SYGVQD in the germline V gene (reference sequence).

The chain couples TRBV5-5 to TRBJ1-2, with unresolved D. CDR3 size: 12 residues. Germline loops: CDR1 SGHKS, CDR2 YYEKEE (reference sequence). Trimming removed 0 bases from V and 4 bases from J, with 4 bases in between. In DNA form, the CDR3 reads TGTGCCAGCAGCTTGGTAACCTATGGCTACACCTTC. Translated: CASSLVTYGYTF.

The chain recombines TRBV10-1 with TRBJ1-5; D is possibly TRBD1 (6 bases). V gave up 4 bases and J gave up 6 bases, with 13 bases separating them. Germline V CDR1 and CDR2: WNHNN, SYGVQD (reference sequence). The CDR3 covers 14 residues. The CDR3 DNA sequence: TGCGCCAGCAGTGTACAGGGAAGGGTTCAGCCCCAGCATTTT. It encodes CASSVQGRVQPQHF.

This clone has just a few counts. This chain connects TRBV6-2 or TRBV6-3 to TRBJ1-5; D is unclear. V was shortened by 2 bases and J by 7 bases, with 12 bases between the two germline ends. The germline V gene encodes CDR1 MNHEY and CDR2 SVGEGT. CDR3 length: 14 amino acids. CDR3 sequence: CASSYMQSGQPQHF. CDR3 bases: TGTGCCAGCAGTTACATGCAGAGTGGACAGCCCCAGCATTTT.

The chain carries TRBV5-6 and TRBJ1-6, with D hard to call. Germline V gene lookup returns CDR1 SGHDT and CDR2 YYEEEE. V gave up 4 bases and J gave up 9 bases, with 11 bases separating them. The CDR3 is 13 amino acids. CDR3 loop: CASSTPTRSPLHF. Written as DNA, the CDR3 is TGTGCCAGCAGCACACCTACACGTTCACCCCTCCACTTT.

The J gene is TRBJ1-3, the V gene TRBV2; maybe TRBD1 (5 bases). V lost 4 bases and J 3 bases, leaving 13 bases between the germline ends. Germline V gene data show CDR1 as SNHLY and CDR2 as FYNNEI. The CDR3 is 15 amino acids. DNA for the CDR3: TGTGCCAGCAGTGGCGAGGGGACGCGTGGAAACACCATATATTTT. It codes for CASSGEGTRGNTIYF.

The chain recombines TRBV5-1 with TRBJ1-2; TRBD1 aligns across 8 bases. With V trimmed by 2 bases and J by 11 bases, 8 bases remained unmatched. The CDR3 spans 13 residues. Germline V gene data show CDR1 as SGHRS and CDR2 as YFSETQ. The CDR3 spells CASSFNDRGGYTF. The CDR3 DNA is TGCGCCAGCAGCTTCAATGACAGGGGAGGATACACCTTC.